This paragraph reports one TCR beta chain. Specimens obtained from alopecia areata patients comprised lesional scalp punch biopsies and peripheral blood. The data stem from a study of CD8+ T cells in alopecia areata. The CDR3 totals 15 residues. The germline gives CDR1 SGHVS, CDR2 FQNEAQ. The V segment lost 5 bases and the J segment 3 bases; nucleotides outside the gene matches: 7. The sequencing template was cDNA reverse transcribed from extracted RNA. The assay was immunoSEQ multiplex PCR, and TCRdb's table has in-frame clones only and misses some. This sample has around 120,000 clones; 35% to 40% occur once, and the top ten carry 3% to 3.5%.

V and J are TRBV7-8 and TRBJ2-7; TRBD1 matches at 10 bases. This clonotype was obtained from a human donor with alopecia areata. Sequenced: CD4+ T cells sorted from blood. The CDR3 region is CASSVGQGGRYEQYF. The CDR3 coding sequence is TGTGCCAGCAGCGTTGGACAGGGGGGCCGCTACGAGCAGTACTTC. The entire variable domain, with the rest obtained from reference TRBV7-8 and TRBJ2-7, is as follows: GAGVSQSPRYKVAKRGQDVALRCDPISGHVSLFWYQQALGQGPEFLTYFQNEAQLDKSGLPSDRFFAERPEGSVSTLKIQRTQQEDSAVYLCASSVGQGGRYEQYFGPGTRLTVT.